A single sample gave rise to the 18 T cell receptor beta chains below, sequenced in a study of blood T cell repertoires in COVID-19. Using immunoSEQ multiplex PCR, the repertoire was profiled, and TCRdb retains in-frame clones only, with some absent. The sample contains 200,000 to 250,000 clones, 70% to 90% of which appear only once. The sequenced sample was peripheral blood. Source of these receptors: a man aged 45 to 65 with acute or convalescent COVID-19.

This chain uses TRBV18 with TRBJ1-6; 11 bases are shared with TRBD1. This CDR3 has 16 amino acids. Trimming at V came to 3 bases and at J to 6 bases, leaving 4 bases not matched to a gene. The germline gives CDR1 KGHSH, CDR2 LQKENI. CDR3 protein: CASSPGQGALNSPLHF. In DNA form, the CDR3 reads TGTGCCAGCTCACCCGGACAGGGGGCCCTTAATTCACCCCTCCACTTT.

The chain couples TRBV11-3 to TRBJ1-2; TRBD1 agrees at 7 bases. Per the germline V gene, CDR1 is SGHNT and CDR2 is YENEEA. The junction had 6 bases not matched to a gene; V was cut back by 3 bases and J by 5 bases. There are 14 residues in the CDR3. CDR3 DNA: TGTGCCAGCAGCTTTTCGACAGGGAGGTATGGCTACACCTTC. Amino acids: CASSFSTGRYGYTF.

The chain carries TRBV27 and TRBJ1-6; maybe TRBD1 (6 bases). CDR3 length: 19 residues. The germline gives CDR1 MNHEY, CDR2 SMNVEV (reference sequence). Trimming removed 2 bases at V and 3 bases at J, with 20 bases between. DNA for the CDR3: TGTGCCAGCAGTTTACTCAGGGGCGCAACTGGAAGCTATAATTCACCCCTCCACTTT. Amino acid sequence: CASSLLRGATGSYNSPLHF.

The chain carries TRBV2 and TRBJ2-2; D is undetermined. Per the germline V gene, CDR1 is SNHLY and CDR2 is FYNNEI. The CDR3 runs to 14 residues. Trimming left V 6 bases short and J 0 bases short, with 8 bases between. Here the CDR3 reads CASSETTNTGELFF. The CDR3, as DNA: TGTGCCAGCAGCGAAACTACGAACACCGGGGAGCTGTTTTTT. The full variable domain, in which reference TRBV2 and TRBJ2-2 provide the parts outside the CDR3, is EPEVTQTPSHQVTQMGQEVILRCVPISNHLYFYWYRQILGQKVEFLVSFYNNEISEKSEIFDDQFSVERPDGSNFTLKIRSTKLEDSAMYFCASSETTNTGELFFGEGSRLTVL.

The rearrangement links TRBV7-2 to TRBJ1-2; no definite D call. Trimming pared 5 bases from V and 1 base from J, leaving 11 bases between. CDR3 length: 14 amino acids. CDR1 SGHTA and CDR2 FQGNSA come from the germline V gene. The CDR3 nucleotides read TGTGCCAGCAGCCGCATATCCAGTAACTATGGCTACACCTTC. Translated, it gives CASSRISSNYGYTF.

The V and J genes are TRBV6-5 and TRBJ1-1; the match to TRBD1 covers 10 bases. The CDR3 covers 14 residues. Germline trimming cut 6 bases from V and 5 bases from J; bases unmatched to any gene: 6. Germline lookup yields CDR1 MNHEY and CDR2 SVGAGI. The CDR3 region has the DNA TGTGCCAGCAGCCGGGGACAGGGGAGGACTGAAGCTTTCTTT. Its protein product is CASSRGQGRTEAFF.

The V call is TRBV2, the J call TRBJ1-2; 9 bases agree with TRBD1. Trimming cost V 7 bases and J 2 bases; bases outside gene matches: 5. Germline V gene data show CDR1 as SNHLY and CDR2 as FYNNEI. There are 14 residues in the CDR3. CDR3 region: CASNGQGNNYGYTF. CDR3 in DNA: TGTGCCAGCAACGGACAGGGGAACAACTATGGCTACACCTTC. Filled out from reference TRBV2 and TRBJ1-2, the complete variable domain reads EPEVTQTPSHQVTQMGQEVILRCVPISNHLYFYWYRQILGQKVEFLVSFYNNEISEKSEIFDDQFSVERPDGSNFTLKIRSTKLEDSAMYFCASNGQGNNYGYTFGSGTRLTVV.

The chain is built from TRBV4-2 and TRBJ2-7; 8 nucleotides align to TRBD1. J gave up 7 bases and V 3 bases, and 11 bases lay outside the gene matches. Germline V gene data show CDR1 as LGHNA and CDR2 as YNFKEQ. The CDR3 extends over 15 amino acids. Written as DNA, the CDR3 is TGTGCCAGCAGCCACTTAGGACAGGGAATGAGGGAGCAGTACTTC. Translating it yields CASSHLGQGMREQYF.

CDR3 nucleotide sequence: TGTGCCTGGACCTCAGGGGTGATCGGGGAGCTGTTTTTT. Translated: CAWTSGVIGELFF. V is TRBV30 and J is TRBJ2-2, with D tentatively TRBD1 (6 bases). V was shortened by 4 bases and J by 7 bases, with 13 bases between the two germline ends. Germline CDR1 reads GTSNPN; CDR2 reads SVGIG (reference sequence). The CDR3 consists of 13 residues.

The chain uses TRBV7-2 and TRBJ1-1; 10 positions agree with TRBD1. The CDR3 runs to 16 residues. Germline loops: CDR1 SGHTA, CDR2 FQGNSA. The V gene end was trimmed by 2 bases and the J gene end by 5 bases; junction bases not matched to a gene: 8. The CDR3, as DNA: TGTGCCAGCAGCTTATCCAGACAGGGGGCGAGGACTGAAGCTTTCTTT. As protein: CASSLSRQGARTEAFF.

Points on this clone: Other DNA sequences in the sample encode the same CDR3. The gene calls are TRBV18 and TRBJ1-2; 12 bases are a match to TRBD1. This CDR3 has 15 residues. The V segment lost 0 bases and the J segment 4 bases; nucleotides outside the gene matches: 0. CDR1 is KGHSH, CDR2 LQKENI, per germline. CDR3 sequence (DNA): TGTGCCAGCTCACCACCGGGACAGGGGGCCTATGGCTACACCTTC. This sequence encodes CASSPPGQGAYGYTF.

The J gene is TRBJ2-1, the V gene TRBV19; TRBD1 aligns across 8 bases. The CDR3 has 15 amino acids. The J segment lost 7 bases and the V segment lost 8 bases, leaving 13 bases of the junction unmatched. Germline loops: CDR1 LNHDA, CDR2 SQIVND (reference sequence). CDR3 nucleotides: TGTGCCAGTGCAATCCCGGGAACAGGGGGGAATGAGCAGTTCTTC. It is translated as CASAIPGTGGNEQFF.

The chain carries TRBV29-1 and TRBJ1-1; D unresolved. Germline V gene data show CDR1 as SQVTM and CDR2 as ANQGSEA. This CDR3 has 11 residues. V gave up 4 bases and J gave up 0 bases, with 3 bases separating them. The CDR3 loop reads CSVAMNTEAFF. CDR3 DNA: TGCAGCGTTGCCATGAACACTGAAGCTTTCTTT.

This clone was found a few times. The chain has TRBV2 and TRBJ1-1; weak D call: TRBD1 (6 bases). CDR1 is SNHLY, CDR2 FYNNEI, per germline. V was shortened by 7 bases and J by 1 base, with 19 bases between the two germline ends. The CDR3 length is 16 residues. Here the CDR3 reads CASIWGGMAGNTEAFF. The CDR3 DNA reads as TGTGCCAGCATATGGGGGGGCATGGCGGGGAACACTGAAGCTTTCTTT. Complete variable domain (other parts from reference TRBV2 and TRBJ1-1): EPEVTQTPSHQVTQMGQEVILRCVPISNHLYFYWYRQILGQKVEFLVSFYNNEISEKSEIFDDQFSVERPDGSNFTLKIRSTKLEDSAMYFCASIWGGMAGNTEAFFGQGTRLTVV.

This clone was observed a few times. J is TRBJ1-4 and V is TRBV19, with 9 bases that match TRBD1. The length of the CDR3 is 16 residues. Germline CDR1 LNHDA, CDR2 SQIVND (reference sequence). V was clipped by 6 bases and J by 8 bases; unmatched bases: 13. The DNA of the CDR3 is TGTGCCAGTAGCAGAACAGGACAGGGGTCTCAGGAAAAACTGTTTTTT. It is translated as CASSRTGQGSQEKLFF. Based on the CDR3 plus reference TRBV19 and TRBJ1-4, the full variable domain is DGGITQSPKYLFRKEGQNVTLSCEQNLNHDAMYWYRQDPGQGLRLIYYSQIVNDFQKGDIAEGYSVSREKKESFPLTVTSAQKNPTAFYLCASSRTGQGSQEKLFFGSGTQLSVL.

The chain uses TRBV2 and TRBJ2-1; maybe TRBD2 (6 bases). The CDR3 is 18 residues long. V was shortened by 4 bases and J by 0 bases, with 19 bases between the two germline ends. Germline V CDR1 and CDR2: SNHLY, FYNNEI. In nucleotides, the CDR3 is TGTGCCAGCAGTGCCAGACGGGGGACGTCTAGCTCCTACAATGAGCAGTTCTTC. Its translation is CASSARRGTSSSYNEQFF.

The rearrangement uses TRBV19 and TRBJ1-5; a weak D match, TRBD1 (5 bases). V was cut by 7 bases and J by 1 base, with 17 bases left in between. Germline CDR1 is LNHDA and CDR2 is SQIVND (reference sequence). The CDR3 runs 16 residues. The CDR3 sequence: CASTNNGGASNQPQHF. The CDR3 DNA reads TGTGCCAGTACTAATAACGGAGGGGCGAGCAATCAGCCCCAGCATTTT.

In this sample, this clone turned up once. DNA of the CDR3: TGTGCCAGCAGCCCACAGGGGACTGAAGCTTTCTTT. It codes for CASSPQGTEAFF. The chain links TRBV5-6 to TRBJ1-1, with 7 bases aligning to TRBD1. The junction had 2 bases not matched to a gene; V was cut back by 4 bases and J by 5 bases. The CDR3 consists of 12 residues. Germline-derived CDR1 and CDR2 are SGHDT and YYEEEE.